Each of the 22 T cell receptor beta chains below was sequenced from the same sample in a study of CD8+ T cells in alopecia areata. Investigators isolated RNA and reverse transcribed it into cDNA to act as the sequencing template. Generated by immunoSEQ multiplex PCR, the TCRdb table keeps only in-frame clones and is missing some. Here the sample spans tens of thousands of clones, roughly 30% being singletons. Treatment noted: oral pan-JAK inhibitor, 5-10 mg twice daily. Sequencing used CD8+ T cells sorted from blood, obtained at week 4, from a patient treated with tofacitinib. These receptors were taken from a human donor with alopecia areata.

The chain has TRBV13 and TRBJ2-3; D gene ambiguous. Trimming pared 5 bases from V and 1 base from J, leaving 7 bases between. The CDR3 is 13 residues long. Germline V gene lookup returns CDR1 PRHDT and CDR2 FYEKMQ (reference sequence). DNA for the CDR3: TGTGCCAGCAGCCCAAGGGGCACAGATACGCAGTATTTT. Its protein product is CASSPRGTDTQYF.

This clone came up a few times. The rearrangement uses TRBV21-1 and TRBJ1-5. TRBV21-1 is recorded as a pseudogene. The CDR3 runs 18 residues. The CDR3: CASSKAGRQDLGNQPQHF. The CDR3 DNA reads TGTGCCAGCAGCAAAGCGGGCCGCCAGGACCTAGGCAATCAGCCCCAGCATTTT.

The V and J genes are TRBV7-2 and TRBJ2-3; no firm D call. Germline V lookup: CDR1 SGHTA, CDR2 FQGNSA. V lost 7 bases, J lost 3 bases, and 5 bases lay in between. The CDR3 is 11 amino acids. The CDR3 loop reads CASIKTDTQYF. The DNA for the CDR3 is TGTGCCAGCATCAAGACAGATACGCAGTATTTT.

Of note for this clone: The junction does not match germline at one end; this may be a read error. The chain employs TRBV7-2 and TRBJ2-3; 14 bases are shared with TRBD2. Germline CDR1 is SGHTA and CDR2 is FQGNSA. CDR3 length equals 11 residues. CDR3 DNA sequence: TGTGCCAGCAGCTCGGGACTAGCGGGAGCGTTT. Protein sequence: CASSSGLAGAF.

This sequence joins TRBV28 and TRBJ2-3, with TRBD2 matching 10 bases. The CDR3 runs 15 residues. The V and J ends lost 5 bases and 3 bases, in that order; junction bases with no gene match: 5. Germline lookup yields CDR1 MDHEN and CDR2 SYDVKM. The CDR3 spells CASSPGTSVTDTQYF. The CDR3 DNA reads TGTGCCAGCAGTCCCGGGACTAGCGTAACAGATACGCAGTATTTT.

This clone was found a few times. The gene calls are TRBV29-1 and TRBJ2-7; TRBD1 agrees at 9 bases. Unmatched junction bases numbered 2, after V lost 7 bases and J lost 4 bases. CDR1 and CDR2 from the germline V gene are SQVTM and ANQGSEA. There are 11 residues in the CDR3. The CDR3 nucleotides read TGCAGCGCAGGGACAGGGTACGAGCAGTACTTC. Its translation is CSAGTGYEQYF.

The chain recombines TRBV25-1 with TRBJ2-5; either TRBD1 or TRBD2 may supply D (5 bases each). From germline, CDR1 is MGHDK and CDR2 SYGVNS. V lost 7 bases to trimming and J lost 12 bases, with 18 bases between them. This CDR3 has 12 amino acids. CDR3 coding DNA: TGTGCCAGCACCCAAGGGAGAGGGGCGGAGTACTTC. Protein product: CASTQGRGAEYF.

The V and J genes are TRBV10-3 and TRBJ2-7, with 10 bases matching TRBD1. This CDR3 contains 13 residues. Germline CDR1 is ENHRY and CDR2 is SYGVKD. V shed 11 bases, J shed 2 bases, and the junction held 6 bases outside the gene matches. The DNA for the CDR3 is TGTGCCTCAACGACAGGGGGCACCTACGAGCAGTACTTC. Translating it yields CASTTGGTYEQYF.

This clone occurred a few times. The J gene is TRBJ1-2, the V gene TRBV19; weak D call: TRBD1 (6 bases). The V gene's germline CDR1 is LNHDA and CDR2 SQIVND (reference sequence). V was clipped by 7 bases and J by 3 bases, with 12 bases between them. This CDR3 is built from 13 residues. The CDR3 loop is CASTTGQHYGYTF. DNA of the CDR3: TGTGCCAGTACTACCGGACAGCACTATGGCTACACCTTC.

This clone was observed many times. The chain has TRBV9 and TRBJ2-1; a possible D gene is TRBD2 (7 bases). The CDR3 extends over 15 amino acids. Trimming pared 3 bases from V and 8 bases from J, leaving 18 bases between. Per the germline V gene, CDR1 is SGDLS and CDR2 is YYNGEE. CDR3 nucleotides: TGTGCCAGCAGCGCCTTTGGACTAGGGGGGGATGAGCAGTTCTTC. It translates to CASSAFGLGGDEQFF.

Only a few counts were recorded for this clone. The V and J genes are TRBV7-9 and TRBJ1-5; D is ambiguous. CDR1 and CDR2 (germline): SEHNR, FQNEAQ (reference sequence). V was cut by 6 bases and J by 2 bases, with 5 bases left in between. The CDR3 is 12 amino acids. The CDR3 coding sequence is TGTGCCAGCAGGGTTGGCAATCAGCCCCAGCATTTT. Translation gives CASRVGNQPQHF.

The CDR3: CAWSAGTGYEQYF. The CDR3 nucleotides read TGTGCCTGGAGTGCGGGGACAGGGTACGAGCAGTACTTC. The chain uses TRBV30 and TRBJ2-7, with 9 bases that match TRBD1. After removal of 1 base from V and 4 bases from J, the junction contained 2 bases not matched to a gene. This CDR3 has 13 amino acids. Germline CDR1 GTSNPN, CDR2 SVGIG (reference sequence).

The genes are TRBV29-1 and TRBJ2-5; D not resolved. This CDR3 spans 11 amino acids. CDR1 SQVTM and CDR2 ANQGSEA come from the germline V gene. Between the trimmed V and J ends, which lost 6 bases and 1 base, there was a span of 6 bases. For the CDR3, the DNA is TGCAGCGTCTACAGCCAAGAGACCCAGTACTTC. This translates into CSVYSQETQYF.

Many counts were recorded for this clone. The gene calls are TRBV9 and TRBJ2-7; D is possibly TRBD2 (5 bases). Germline V lookup: CDR1 SGDLS, CDR2 YYNGEE. V was pared by 3 bases and J by 5 bases, with 12 bases between. This CDR3 comprises 13 residues. The CDR3 sequence is CASSGRRGNEQYF. The CDR3 DNA follows: TGTGCCAGCAGCGGACGACGAGGGAACGAGCAGTACTTC. The full variable domain, completed using reference TRBV9 and TRBJ2-7, is DSGVTQTPKHLITATGQRVTLRCSPRSGDLSVYWYQQSLDQGLQFLIQYYNGEERAKGNILERFSAQQFPDLHSELNLSSLELGDSALYFCASSGRRGNEQYFGPGTRLTVT.

The rearrangement joins TRBV29-1 to TRBJ2-5; D gene ambiguous. The CDR3 spans 14 residues. The germline gives CDR1 SQVTM, CDR2 ANQGSEA. V lost 5 bases to trimming and J lost 5 bases, with 18 bases between them. The CDR3 is CSVRQAAFRETQYF. CDR3 nucleotides: TGCAGCGTTCGTCAGGCTGCTTTCCGGGAGACCCAGTACTTC. Using reference TRBV29-1 and TRBJ2-5 for the parts outside the CDR3, the full variable domain is SAVISQKPSRDICQRGTSLTIQCQVDSQVTMMFWYRQQPGQSLTLIATANQGSEATYESGFVIDKFPISRPNLTFSTLTVSNMSPEDSSIYLCSVRQAAFRETQYFGPGTRLLVL.

This clone was seen more than once but under ten times. The genes are TRBV7-2 and TRBJ1-5; D call uncertain. Germline CDR1 reads SGHTA; CDR2 reads FQGNSA. This CDR3 spans 14 amino acids. V was trimmed by 3 bases and J by 7 bases, leaving 13 bases between them. Written as DNA, the CDR3 is TGTGCCAGCAGCTTCACTGCGGGGAACCAGCCCCAGCATTTT. It codes for CASSFTAGNQPQHF.

The J gene is TRBJ2-7, the V gene TRBV30; D is undetermined. Trimming removed 0 bases at V and 2 bases at J, with 8 bases between. The V gene's germline CDR1 is GTSNPN and CDR2 SVGIG (reference sequence). CDR3 length equals 13 residues. The CDR3, as DNA: TGTGCCTGGAGTGTAATGGGCGCCTACGAGCAGTACTTC. It specifies CAWSVMGAYEQYF.

This clone was observed a handful of times. V is TRBV27 and J is TRBJ2-2; 8 positions agree with TRBD2. J gave up 11 bases and V 6 bases, and 5 bases lay outside the gene matches. CDR1 and CDR2 from the germline V gene are MNHEY and SMNVEV (reference sequence). This CDR3 comprises 12 residues. In DNA form, the CDR3 reads TGTGCCAGCAGCCTAAGCGGGAGAGAGCTGTTTTTT. This codes for CASSLSGRELFF.

This clone showed up just a few times. The chain couples TRBV27 to TRBJ2-1, with D maybe TRBD2 (6 bases). V was clipped by 5 bases and J by 5 bases, with 16 bases between them. The germline V gene encodes CDR1 MNHEY and CDR2 SMNVEV (reference sequence). The CDR3 sequence is 15 residues long. The CDR3 protein is CASSPRGSADNEQFF. In DNA, the CDR3 is TGTGCCAGCAGTCCGCGGGGTAGCGCGGACAATGAGCAGTTCTTC.

This clone was counted a few times. This rearrangement joins TRBV28 to TRBJ1-1; no definite D call. CDR3 length: 12 amino acids. In germline, CDR1 is MDHEN, CDR2 SYDVKM. Trimming took 6 bases from V and 4 from J, leaving 9 bases between them. Here the CDR3 reads CASSRAITEAFF. The CDR3 coding sequence is TGTGCCAGCAGCCGGGCCATCACTGAAGCTTTCTTT.

This chain joins TRBV29-1 and TRBJ2-7, with 7 bases aligning to TRBD2. With V trimmed by 6 bases and J by 2 bases, 7 bases remained unmatched. The CDR3 has 13 residues. Germline V lookup: CDR1 SQVTM, CDR2 ANQGSEA. CDR3 loop: CSVRTSLTYEQYF. The CDR3 nucleotides read TGCAGCGTACGGACTAGTCTAACCTACGAGCAGTACTTC.

This clone was counted between two and nine times. The chain uses TRBV7-9 and TRBJ2-7; 7 bases are a match to TRBD2. After removal of 5 bases from V and 4 bases from J, the junction contained 14 bases not matched to a gene. The V gene's germline CDR1 is SEHNR and CDR2 FQNEAQ (reference sequence). The CDR3 sequence is 16 residues long. The CDR3 here is CASSILNLGAGYEQYF. The CDR3 coding sequence is TGTGCCAGCAGCATCCTGAATCTGGGAGCGGGGTACGAGCAGTACTTC. Supplemented by reference TRBV7-9 and TRBJ2-7, the full variable domain reads DTGVSQNPRHKITKRGQNVTFRCDPISEHNRLYWYRQTLGQGPEFLTYFQNEAQLEKSRLLSDRFSAERPKGSFSTLEIQRTEQGDSAMYLCASSILNLGAGYEQYFGPGTRLTVT.